What follows describes a single T cell receptor beta chain. This clonotype was found many times. Its binding antigen is unknown. No much larger clonotype is one base removed from it; base qualities were not supplied. The CDR3 covers 17 residues, taking in both the cysteine and the phenylalanine. This entry keeps only the CDR3 DNA: 51 bases, framed from base 1. The CDR1 and CDR2 encoded by the germline V gene (reference sequence) are SEHNR and FQNEAQ. V and J are truncated by 3 bases and 7 bases respectively, leaving an intervening sequence of 23 bases. The iRepertoire nested amplicon-rescue multiplex PCR (arm-PCR) platform was used to amplify TCR alpha and beta CDR3 regions from RNA. The input for one-step reverse transcription and amplification was about 95-450 ng of either tissue mRNA or PBMC total RNA. Following bead purification, Illumina adapters were added by a secondary multiplex PCR, and libraries between 200 and 400 bp were gel-purified. Libraries carried internal 6-nucleotide barcodes used for demultiplexing. Libraries were sequenced on an Illumina MiSeq with 2x220 or 2x250 nucleotide paired-end reads. The source study handled its data this way. Paired reads were merged using FLASH 1.2.11 and aligned with BWA-MEM to the GRCh37 human genome, and TRA and TRB reads were then extracted. An IMGT-derived reference of cassette sequences and CDR3 motifs, with pseudogenes included, was used for V and J assignment. Reads were translated in three frames, and productive CDR3s were defined as those with a C...FGXG motif and no stop codons. Unique combinations of V-J cassette pair and CDR3 amino acid sequence were defined as clonotypes. Reads were filtered by Hamming distance, with the threshold set by the sequence error rate of each sample in mapped regions. TCRdb applied fastp at Q25 and MiXCR to the public reads, then kept only in-frame beta chains. One record per CDR3 amino acid sequence lists the most common genes and DNA. The V and J calls here are based on TCRdb, not the publication. The sample table records more than 95,000 distinct CDR3 sequences; 20% to 25% of these occur just once. Roughly 15% of the sample is taken by the ten largest.

The data belong to a study of glioma-infiltrating T cells (dated by TCRdb to 2016 to 2017). General notes on the study: Glioma tissue, non-neoplastic brain tissue and matched peripheral blood mononuclear cells were used as sources from which TCR alpha- and beta-chain repertoires were sequenced. To measure how far tissue and blood T-cell populations diverged, each tissue-infiltrating repertoire was compared against the peripheral blood repertoire of the same patient. Three low-grade glioma patients, roughly 8 primary glioblastoma patients and three non-glioma patients contributing non-neoplastic brain tissue were included in the paired cohort.

On the study overall, not on this receptor specifically: Group comparisons were based on small numbers of patients: three non-neoplastic, three low-grade glioma and roughly 8 glioblastoma patients. Only a very small number of CDR3 sequences turned up in both tissue and blood, a result put down to high CDR3 diversity combined with limited sampling. VJ-independent divergence between tissue and blood was below expectation in non-neoplastic patients but above expectation in all gliomas, especially low-grade gliomas.

The sequencing input was glioma tissue, nonneoplastic brain tissue, or PBMCs (not recorded which). The chain links TRBV7-9 with TRBJ2-3; the D gene identity is not certain. The clonotype was recovered from a human donor with low-grade glioma or glioblastoma, undergoing nonglioma brain surgery, or in good health (not recorded which). The nucleotide sequence is given as TGTGCCAGCAGCTTGGGCCAGGCGTCTCCCCACCACTATACGCAGTATTTT. It is translated as CASSLGQASPHHYTQYF.